This T cell receptor (beta chain) emerged from a study of blood T cells in healthy people across ages. Germline values: CDR1 SGHRS, CDR2 YFSETQ. This CDR3 has 14 residues. V was clipped by 5 bases and J by 0 bases, with 11 bases between them. Whole-study findings and limits: The fall in TCR beta diversity per million T cells was roughly linear with age.

Concerning this clonotype itself: The antigen is undetermined.

It was with a sample-barcoded 5' primer and a J-beta primer mix that a second PCR of roughly 6 to 12 cycles was run. Unique molecular identifiers of 12 random nucleotides labeled each cDNA. TCRdb reprocessed the 5' RACE reads with MiXCR, giving one entry per CDR3 protein. The table records around 1,600,000 distinct CDR3 sequences, roughly 43% of them present only once. The chain carries TRBV5-1 and TRBJ1-1; the D is unclear. This receptor was identified in a woman between 18 and 29 years old in good health. Sample: blood. CDR3 coding DNA: TGCGCCAGCAGAAGAGACAACATGAACACTGAAGCTTTCTTT. The encoded protein is CASRRDNMNTEAFF. The variable domain in full, completed from reference TRBV5-1 and TRBJ1-1, reads KAGVTQTPRYLIKTRGQQVTLSCSPISGHRSVSWYQQTPGQGLQFLFEYFSETQRNKGNFPGRFSGRQFSNSRSEMNVSTLELGDSALYLCASRRDNMNTEAFFGQGTRLTVV.